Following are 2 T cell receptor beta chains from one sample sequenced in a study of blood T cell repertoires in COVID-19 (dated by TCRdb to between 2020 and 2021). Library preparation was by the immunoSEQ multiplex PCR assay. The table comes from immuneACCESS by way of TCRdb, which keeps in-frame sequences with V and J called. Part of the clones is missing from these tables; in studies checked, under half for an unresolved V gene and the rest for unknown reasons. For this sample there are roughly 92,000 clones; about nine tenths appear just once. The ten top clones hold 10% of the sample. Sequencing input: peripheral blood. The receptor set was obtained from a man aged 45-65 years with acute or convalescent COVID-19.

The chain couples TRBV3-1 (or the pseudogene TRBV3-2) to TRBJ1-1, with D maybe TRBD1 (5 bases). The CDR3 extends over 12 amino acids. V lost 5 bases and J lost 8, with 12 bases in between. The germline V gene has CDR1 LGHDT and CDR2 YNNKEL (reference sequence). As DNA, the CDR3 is TGTGCCAGCAGCTTGGGGGGGAGAGAAGCTTTCTTT. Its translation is CASSLGGREAFF.

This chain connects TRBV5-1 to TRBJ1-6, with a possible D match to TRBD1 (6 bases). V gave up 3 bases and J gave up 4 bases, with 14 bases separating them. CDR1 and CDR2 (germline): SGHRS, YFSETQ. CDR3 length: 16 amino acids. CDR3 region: CASSYLGGQYNSPLHF. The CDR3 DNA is TGCGCCAGCAGCTATCTAGGCGGACAGTATAATTCACCCCTCCACTTT. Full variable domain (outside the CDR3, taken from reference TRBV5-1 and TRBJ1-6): KAGVTQTPRYLIKTRGQQVTLSCSPISGHRSVSWYQQTPGQGLQFLFEYFSETQRNKGNFPGRFSGRQFSNSRSEMNVSTLELGDSALYLCASSYLGGQYNSPLHFGNGTRLTVT.